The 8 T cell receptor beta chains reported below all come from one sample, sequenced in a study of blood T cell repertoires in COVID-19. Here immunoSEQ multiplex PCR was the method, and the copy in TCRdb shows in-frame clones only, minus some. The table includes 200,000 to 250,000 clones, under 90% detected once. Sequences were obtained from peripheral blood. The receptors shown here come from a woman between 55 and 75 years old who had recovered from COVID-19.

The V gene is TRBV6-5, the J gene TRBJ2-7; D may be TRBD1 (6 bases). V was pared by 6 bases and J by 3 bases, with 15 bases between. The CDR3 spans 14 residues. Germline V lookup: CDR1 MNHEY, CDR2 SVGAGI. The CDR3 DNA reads TGTGCCAGCAGCCGGACAGCGATATACTACGAGCAGTACTTC. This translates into CASSRTAIYYEQYF.

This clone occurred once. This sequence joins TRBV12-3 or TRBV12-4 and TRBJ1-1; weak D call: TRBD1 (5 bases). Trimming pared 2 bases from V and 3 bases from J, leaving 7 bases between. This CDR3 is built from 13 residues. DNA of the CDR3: TGTGCCAGCAGTTTATCGGGGGACACTGAAGCTTTCTTT. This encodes CASSLSGDTEAFF.

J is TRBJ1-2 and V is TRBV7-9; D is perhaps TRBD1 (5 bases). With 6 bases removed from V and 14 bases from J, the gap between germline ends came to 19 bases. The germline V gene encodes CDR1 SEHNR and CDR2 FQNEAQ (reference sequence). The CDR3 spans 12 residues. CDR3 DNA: TGTGCCAGCAGTTCGTTGGGGGGGTCTTATACCTTC. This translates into CASSSLGGSYTF.

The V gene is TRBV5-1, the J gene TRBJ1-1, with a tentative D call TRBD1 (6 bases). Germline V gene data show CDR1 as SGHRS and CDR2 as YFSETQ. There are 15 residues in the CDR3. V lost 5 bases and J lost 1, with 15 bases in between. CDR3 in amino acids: CASRVTGPENTEAFF. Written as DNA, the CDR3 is TGCGCCAGCAGGGTAACAGGGCCCGAGAACACTGAAGCTTTCTTT.

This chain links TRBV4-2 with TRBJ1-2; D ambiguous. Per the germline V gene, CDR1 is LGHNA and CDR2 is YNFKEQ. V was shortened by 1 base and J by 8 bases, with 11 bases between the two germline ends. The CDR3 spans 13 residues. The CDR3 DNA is TGTGCCAGCAGCCAAGTAAGCGAGGGCGGCTACACCTTC. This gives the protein CASSQVSEGGYTF.

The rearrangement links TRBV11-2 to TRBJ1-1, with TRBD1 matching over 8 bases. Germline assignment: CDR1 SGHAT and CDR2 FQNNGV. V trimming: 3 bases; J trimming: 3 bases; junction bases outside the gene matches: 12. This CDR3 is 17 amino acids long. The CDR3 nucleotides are TGTGCCAGCAGCTTGACCAGGGGGCGCGGAGAACACACTGAAGCTTTCTTT. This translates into CASSLTRGRGEHTEAFF.

The CDR3 is CASSEAGFSGQMNGYTF. The CDR3 nucleotides are TGTGCCAGCAGTGAAGCGGGGTTTTCGGGACAGATGAATGGCTACACCTTC. The rearrangement uses TRBV2 and TRBJ1-2; 7 positions agree with TRBD1. The ends lost 0 bases at V and 6 bases at J; junction bases unmatched: 13. The CDR3 runs 17 residues. Germline loops: CDR1 SNHLY, CDR2 FYNNEI.

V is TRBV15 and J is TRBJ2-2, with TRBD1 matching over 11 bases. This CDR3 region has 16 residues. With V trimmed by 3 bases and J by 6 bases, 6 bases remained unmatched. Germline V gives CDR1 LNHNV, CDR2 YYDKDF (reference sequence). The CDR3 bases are TGTGCCACCAGCAGGGGGACAGGGGGTTCCTCCGGGGAGCTGTTTTTT. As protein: CATSRGTGGSSGELFF.